These T cell receptor beta chains were read from a single sample in a study of cytomegalovirus exposure and HLA in healthy donors. Assay used: immunoSEQ multiplex PCR; TCRdb lists only in-frame clones, some missing. This table holds some 170,000 clones, over 85% found once. Sequenced input: PBMCs. Receptor source: a man aged 18 to 29 in good health and CMV-seropositive. Both conserved end residues are trimmed from each CDR3.

v_call: TRBV2; j_call: TRBJ2-7; cdr3_aa: ASSARSTSYEQY
v_call: TRBV4-2; j_call: TRBJ2-2; cdr3_aa: ASSQELETGELF
v_call: TRBV2; j_call: TRBJ1-5; cdr3_aa: ASSVDSYSNQPQH
v_call: TRBV15; j_call: TRBJ2-3; cdr3_aa: ATSTRTGGSDTQY
v_call: TRBV6-1; j_call: TRBJ1-1; cdr3_aa: ASSALNTEAF
v_call: TRBV9; j_call: TRBJ1-3; cdr3_aa: ASSIQGSGNTIY
v_call: TRBV6-5; j_call: TRBJ2-3; cdr3_aa: ASSAFGPDTQY
v_call: TRBV6-1; j_call: TRBJ2-4; cdr3_aa: ASTASGSTNIQY
v_call: TRBV5-6; j_call: TRBJ1-2; cdr3_aa: ASSFPDRGRRSGYGYT
v_call: TRBV29-1; j_call: TRBJ1-2; cdr3_aa: SAGVDGNYGYT
v_call: TRBV15; j_call: TRBJ2-7; cdr3_aa: ATSREDRGYEQY
v_call: TRBV13; j_call: TRBJ2-7; cdr3_aa: ASRLSGTGGFYEQY
v_call: TRBV4-1; j_call: TRBJ2-7; cdr3_aa: ASSQGWLAGNEQY
v_call: TRBV6-6; j_call: TRBJ2-7; cdr3_aa: ASSYSILSGLSEQY
v_call: TRBV19; j_call: TRBJ2-1; cdr3_aa: ASSIWTSGRSHEQF
v_call: TRBV28; j_call: TRBJ1-1; cdr3_aa: ASSSPLAGQTRIGEAF
v_call: TRBV7-9; j_call: TRBJ2-7; cdr3_aa: ASSLDGGYEQY
v_call: TRBV5-4; j_call: TRBJ2-1; cdr3_aa: ASSRTQDSEQF
v_call: TRBV5-1; j_call: TRBJ1-1; cdr3_aa: ASSSLQLNTEAF
v_call: TRBV5-1; j_call: TRBJ1-2; cdr3_aa: ASSPDRGVTYGYT
v_call: TRBV10-3; j_call: TRBJ2-4; cdr3_aa: AISDLDRGQNIQY
v_call: TRBV13; j_call: TRBJ2-1; cdr3_aa: ASSEVTSTHNEQF
v_call: TRBV7-9; j_call: TRBJ2-3; cdr3_aa: ASSLVVGGTDTQY